The next 2 T cell receptor beta chains were all read from a single sample in a study of T cells in Graves' hyperthyroidism and ophthalmopathy. RNA transcripts gave rise to amplified TCR beta CDR3 regions. The HTBI set primed first-round TCR CDR3 RT-PCR. Via MiXCR, TCRdb re-called the multiplex PCR reads, giving one row per CDR3 protein. The sample has around 240,000 distinct CDR3 sequences, less than 15% seen once. Sample: blood. The receptors stem from a woman between 35 and 50 years old with Graves' hyperthyroidism that later progressed to Graves' ophthalmopathy.

This clonotype showed up many times. J is TRBJ2-7 and V is TRBV12-3 or TRBV12-4; TRBD2 aligns across 10 bases. The CDR3 covers 14 residues. After removal of 4 bases from V and 3 bases from J, the junction contained 3 bases not matched to a gene. CDR3: CASSYSGRFYEQYF. The CDR3 DNA follows: TGTGCCAGCAGTTATAGCGGGAGGTTCTACGAGCAGTACTTC.

J is TRBJ2-7 and V is TRBV12-3 or TRBV12-4, with 9 bases matching TRBD2. The CDR3 totals 15 residues. After removal of 6 bases from V and 3 bases from J, the junction contained 9 bases not matched to a gene. The CDR3 loop is CASSSDGSGSYEQYF. The CDR3 bases are TGTGCCAGCAGCTCTGATGGTAGCGGGAGCTACGAGCAGTACTTC.